These T cell receptor beta chains were read from a single sample in a study of T cells expressing NK-cell markers. From the 5' RACE reads, TCRdb lists one entry per CDR3 protein and no DNA. This sample contains 500,000 to 600,000 distinct CDR3 sequences. Material for sequencing was blood T cells: a sorted CD56 or NKG2C T cell subset, CD4+ or CD8+ T cells, or bulk PBMC T cells (not recorded which). Source of these receptors: a man aged 18 to 35 in good health. Each CDR3 is given with its conserved first and last residue.

TRBV10-1	TRBJ2-1	CASGETSGSGDEQFF
TRBV20-1	TRBJ2-2	CSANPLAGVGELFF
TRBV7-7	TRBJ2-1	CASSSFGTGGNEQFF
TRBV15	TRBJ2-7	CATSRDSGTGEGQYF
TRBV5-1	TRBJ2-7	CASSSLYYEQYF
TRBV7-9	TRBJ2-1	CATPAGGDYNEQFF
TRBV9	TRBJ2-5	CASSEGLAGGQETQYF
TRBV29-1	TRBJ2-3	CSVRTGISTDTQYF
TRBV20-1	TRBJ1-1	CSATLLWGGDTEAFF
TRBV20-1	TRBJ2-4	CSASGVAGGRCTKNIQYF
TRBV7-3	TRBJ2-2	CASTQDRVNTGELFF
TRBV5-1	TRBJ1-1	CARERQGGTEAFF
TRBV2	TRBJ2-1	CASSDLGSNEQFF
TRBV12-3/TRBV12-4	TRBJ2-2	CASSFLTNTGELFF
TRBV15	TRBJ2-7	CATSSRLAGGGSEQYF
TRBV12-3/TRBV12-4	TRBJ1-2	CASSSAPGAGGYTF
TRBV29-1	TRBJ2-7	CSGGTGKYEQYF
TRBV5-1	TRBJ1-5	CASSLDGSKYQPQHF
TRBV27	TRBJ1-1	CASSSTPGRGEAFF
TRBV7-9	TRBJ1-2	CASSPPLKPYGYTF
TRBV6-1	TRBJ2-1	CASVEADSYNEQFF
TRBV7-2	TRBJ1-2	CASSLGWGEDGYTF